This entry is about one TCR beta chain. Profiled with immunoSEQ multiplex PCR; TCRdb holds only in-frame clones, not every one. This sample has about 82,000 clones; about 91% occur once, and the top ten carry 7.2%. V lost 2 bases, J lost 6 bases, and 6 bases stayed unmatched. Germline CDR1 MRHNA, CDR2 SNTAGT. CDR3 length equals 16 residues. The sample comes from a study of control samples from healthy donors and cancer patients. Sequencing was performed on blood. This TCR was sampled from a man in his fifties or sixties in good health. The chain links TRBV6-4 to TRBJ2-3, with 12 bases that match TRBD2. The CDR3 spells CASSDLPSGGDDTQYF. In DNA form, the CDR3 reads TGTGCCAGCAGTGACCTTCCTAGCGGGGGGGATGATACGCAGTATTTT.